Listed here are 3 T cell receptor beta chains from one sample, sequenced in a study of metastatic and nonmetastatic thyroid tumors. With MiXCR, TCRdb reprocessed the PCR reads. The sample has fewer than 35,000 clones; 30% are singletons. Among the patients, none had received any treatment before thyroid surgery. Sequenced material: blood. Source of these receptors: a female donor with papillary thyroid cancer or a benign thyroid nodule (not recorded which). Some clones in this sample may be carry-over from other donors' samples.

This clone has a count of ten or more. The chain couples TRBV12-5 to TRBJ1-6, with TRBD1 matching over 8 bases. V was clipped by 2 bases and J by 4 bases; unmatched bases: 10. The germline V gene encodes CDR1 LGHNT and CDR2 FRNRAP. The CDR3 extends over 18 amino acids. CDR3 loop: CASGLSYTDRGYNSPLHF. The CDR3 coding sequence is TGTGCTAGTGGTTTGTCATACACAGACAGGGGATATAATTCACCCCTCCACTTT.

Ten or more counts support this clone. The chain links TRBV5-8 to TRBJ2-7; TRBD2 might be the D (5 bases). Germline CDR1 is SGHTS and CDR2 is YDEGEE. V was shortened by 6 bases and J by 2 bases, with 18 bases between the two germline ends. The CDR3 loop spans 15 amino acids. The DNA for the CDR3 is TGTGCCAGCAACCAATTCGGGGTTGGTACCTACGAGCAGTACTTC. It encodes CASNQFGVGTYEQYF.

The genes are TRBV4-2 and TRBJ2-3; D possibly corresponds to TRBD2 (5 bases). Germline-derived CDR1 and CDR2 are LGHNA and YNFKEQ. The CDR3 runs to 16 residues. The V end was cut by 0 bases, the J end by 4 bases, with 14 bases between. CDR3 protein: CASSQEGSGNPDTQYF. The CDR3 coding sequence is TGTGCCAGCAGCCAAGAAGGTTCCGGGAACCCAGATACGCAGTATTTT.